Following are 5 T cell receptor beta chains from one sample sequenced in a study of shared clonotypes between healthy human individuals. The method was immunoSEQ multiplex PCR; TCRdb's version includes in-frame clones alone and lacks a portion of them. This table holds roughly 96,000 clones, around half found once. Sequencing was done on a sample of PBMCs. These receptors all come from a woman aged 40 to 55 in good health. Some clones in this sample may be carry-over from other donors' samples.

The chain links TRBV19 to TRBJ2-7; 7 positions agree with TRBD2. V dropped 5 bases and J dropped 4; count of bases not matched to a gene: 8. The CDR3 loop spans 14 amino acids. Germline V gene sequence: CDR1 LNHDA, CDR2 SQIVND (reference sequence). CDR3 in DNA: TGTGCCAGTAGTCTCGGGCCTAGCGGATACGAGCAGTACTTC. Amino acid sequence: CASSLGPSGYEQYF. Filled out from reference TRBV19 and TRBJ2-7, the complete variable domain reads DGGITQSPKYLFRKEGQNVTLSCEQNLNHDAMYWYRQDPGQGLRLIYYSQIVNDFQKGDIAEGYSVSREKKESFPLTVTSAQKNPTAFYLCASSLGPSGYEQYFGPGTRLTVT.

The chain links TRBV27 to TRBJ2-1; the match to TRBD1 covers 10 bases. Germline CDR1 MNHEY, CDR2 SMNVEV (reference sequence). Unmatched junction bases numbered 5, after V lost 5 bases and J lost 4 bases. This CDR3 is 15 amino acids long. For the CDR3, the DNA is TGTGCCAGCAGTGAAGAGGGACAGGGGTACAATGAGCAGTTCTTC. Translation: CASSEEGQGYNEQFF.

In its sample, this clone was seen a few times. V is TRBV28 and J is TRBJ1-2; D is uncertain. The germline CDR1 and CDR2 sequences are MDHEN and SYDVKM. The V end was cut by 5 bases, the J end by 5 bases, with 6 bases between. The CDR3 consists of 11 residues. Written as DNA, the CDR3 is TGTGCCAGCAGTGGGATTTATGGCTACACCTTC. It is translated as CASSGIYGYTF.

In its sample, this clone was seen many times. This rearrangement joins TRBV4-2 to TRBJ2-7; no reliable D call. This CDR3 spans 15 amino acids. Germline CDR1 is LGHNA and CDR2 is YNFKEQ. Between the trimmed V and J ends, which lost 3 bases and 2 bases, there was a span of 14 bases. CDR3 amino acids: CASSQAGGTAYEQYF. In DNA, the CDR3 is TGTGCCAGCAGCCAGGCTGGTGGCACGGCCTACGAGCAGTACTTC.

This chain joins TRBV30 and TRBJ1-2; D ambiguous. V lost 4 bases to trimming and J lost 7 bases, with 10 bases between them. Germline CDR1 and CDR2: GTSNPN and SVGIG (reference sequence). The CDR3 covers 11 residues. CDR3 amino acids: CAWIQAGGYTF. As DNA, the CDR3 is TGTGCCTGGATTCAGGCAGGTGGCTACACCTTC.